These T cell receptor beta chains were read from a single sample in a study of T cell repertoires in cytomegalovirus infection. TCRdb called the reads again in MiXCR, with one record for every CDR3 protein. The repertoire holds about 700,000 distinct CDR3 sequences, with around a third as singletons. The antigens of these receptors remain unknown. The sample here was cultured PBMCs, taken from culture after CMV antigen stimulation. The origin of the receptors is a human donor in good health (CMV status not recorded). Some clones in this sample may be carry-over from other donors' samples. Both conserved end residues are part of each CDR3. D genes are given only for firm matches. The size field is filled for only some rows; it gives once, few, many or a size class.

J: TRBJ2-1
size: many
D: TRBD2
length: 19
V: TRBV7-2
DNA: TGTGCCAGCAGCCTCCGAAGGACTAGCGGGGGGCCTTCCTACAATGAGCAGTTCTTC
CDR3: CASSLRRTSGGPSYNEQFF

J: TRBJ2-7
size: .
D: .
length: 16
V: TRBV28
DNA: TGTGCCAGCACCCCCAGAGGTAGCAGGAAGGCCCACGAGCAGTACTTC
CDR3: CASTPRGSRKAHEQYF

J: TRBJ1-6
size: many
D: .
length: 15
V: TRBV7-6
DNA: TGTGCCAGCAGCTTAGGTCCACCCGGGCATTCACCCCTCCACTTT
CDR3: CASSLGPPGHSPLHF

J: TRBJ1-1
size: few
D: TRBD1
length: 15
V: TRBV19
DNA: TGTGCCAGTAGAATCCAGGGGGCGATGAACACTGAAGCTTTCTTT
CDR3: CASRIQGAMNTEAFF

J: TRBJ1-1
size: .
D: .
length: 13
V: TRBV19
DNA: TGTGCCAGTAGTATGCAGATCGACCGTGAAGCTTTCTTT
CDR3: CASSMQIDREAFF

J: TRBJ2-3
size: few
D: .
length: 14
V: TRBV7-2
DNA: TGTGCCAGCAGCAGGTGGACTACCCTCGATACGCAGTATTTT
CDR3: CASSRWTTLDTQYF

J: TRBJ1-2
size: .
D: .
length: 14
V: TRBV12-3/TRBV12-4
DNA: TGTGCCAGCAGTCCGCTTCTTACTAACTATGGCTACACCTTC
CDR3: CASSPLLTNYGYTF

J: TRBJ1-2
size: .
D: .
length: 13
V: TRBV27
DNA: TGTGCCAGCGCCTACAGGGATTCCTATGGCTACACCTTC
CDR3: CASAYRDSYGYTF

J: TRBJ2-7
size: .
D: .
length: 13
V: TRBV5-5
DNA: TGTGCCAGCAGCTTGGACACCATCTACGAGCAGTACTTC
CDR3: CASSLDTIYEQYF

J: TRBJ1-1
size: .
D: .
length: 13
V: TRBV20-1
DNA: TGCAGTGCTAGAGAGGGGGGTGTCACTGAAGCTTTCTTT
CDR3: CSAREGGVTEAFF

J: TRBJ1-2
size: .
D: .
length: 14
V: TRBV7-2
DNA: TGTGCCAGCAGCTTTGCTCCGGGCAACTATGGCTACACCTTC
CDR3: CASSFAPGNYGYTF

J: TRBJ2-3
size: .
D: .
length: 15
V: TRBV30
DNA: TGTGCCTGGAGTGTAGGGGGTATCGGCACAGATACGCAGTATTTT
CDR3: CAWSVGGIGTDTQYF

J: TRBJ2-3
size: few
D: .
length: 16
V: TRBV7-9
DNA: TGTGCCAGCACCCTTTGGCGGGCAGGGGACACAGATACGCAGTATTTT
CDR3: CASTLWRAGDTDTQYF

J: TRBJ2-7
size: few
D: TRBD1
length: 17
V: TRBV10-3
DNA: TGTGCCATCAGTGTGCAATTCCGGGACAGGGGCGGCTACGAGCAGTACTTC
CDR3: CAISVQFRDRGGYEQYF

J: TRBJ1-2
size: few
D: .
length: 16
V: TRBV7-8
DNA: TGTGCCAGCAGCTTAGGGGGGTGGGCAGGGATCTATGGCTACACCTTC
CDR3: CASSLGGWAGIYGYTF

J: TRBJ1-1
size: .
D: .
length: 16
V: TRBV11-1
DNA: TGTGCCAGCAGCTTGGGACACTACGGATTAAACACTGAAGCTTTCTTT
CDR3: CASSLGHYGLNTEAFF

J: TRBJ1-5
size: many
D: .
length: 15
V: TRBV7-8
DNA: TGTGCCAGCAGCAGAGGGGGAATGGGCAATCAGCCCCAGCATTTT
CDR3: CASSRGGMGNQPQHF

J: TRBJ1-6
size: .
D: .
length: 15
V: TRBV7-2
DNA: TGTGCCAGCAGCTCTCAGGGAGCCTATAATTCACCCCTCCACTTT
CDR3: CASSSQGAYNSPLHF

J: TRBJ2-2
size: few
D: .
length: 15
V: TRBV2
DNA: TGTGCCAGCAGTGACTGGGGGGCGACCACCGGGGAGCTGTTTTTT
CDR3: CASSDWGATTGELFF

J: TRBJ2-7
size: .
D: .
length: 15
V: TRBV7-2
DNA: TGTGCCAGCAGCTTTAAACGGGACATGTCCTACGAGCAGTACTTC
CDR3: CASSFKRDMSYEQYF

J: TRBJ1-1
size: .
D: .
length: 17
V: TRBV7-9
DNA: TGTGCCAGCAGCGACCTAATAACAGGGCAGGGAAACACTGAAGCTTTCTTT
CDR3: CASSDLITGQGNTEAFF

J: TRBJ1-1
size: .
D: .
length: 13
V: TRBV20-1
DNA: TGCAGTGCTAGTGCAGGGATGAACACTGAAGCTTTCTTT
CDR3: CSASAGMNTEAFF

J: TRBJ2-2
size: few
D: .
length: 15
V: TRBV7-2
DNA: TGTGCCAGCAGCTTACGGGGATTAGTCACCGGGGAGCTGTTTTTT
CDR3: CASSLRGLVTGELFF

J: TRBJ2-3
size: .
D: .
length: 13
V: TRBV7-2
DNA: TGTGCCAGCGCAGGAGGTCCCACAGATACGCAGTATTTT
CDR3: CASAGGPTDTQYF

J: TRBJ2-3
size: few
D: TRBD1
length: 14
V: TRBV12-3/TRBV12-4
DNA: TGTGCCAGTGTCCCGGGACAGGGCACAGATACGCAGTATTTT
CDR3: CASVPGQGTDTQYF

J: TRBJ1-3
size: .
D: .
length: 14
V: TRBV7-8
DNA: TGTGCCAGCAGCCCTCAGGGATACGGAAACACCATATATTTT
CDR3: CASSPQGYGNTIYF

J: TRBJ2-3
size: .
D: .
length: 16
V: TRBV4-3
DNA: TGCGCCAGCAGCCAAGGTTACGAGGGAGTGGCAGATACGCAGTATTTT
CDR3: CASSQGYEGVADTQYF

J: TRBJ2-2
size: few
D: .
length: 14
V: TRBV12-3/TRBV12-4
DNA: TGTGCCAGCAGGTCTCAGGCGGTGGGCGGGGAGCTGTTTTTT
CDR3: CASRSQAVGGELFF